The 6 T cell receptor beta chains listed next were all sequenced from one sample in a study of blood T cell repertoires in COVID-19. Repertoires were generated with immunoSEQ multiplex PCR, while TCRdb's copy carries only in-frame clones and drops some. The sample has 100,000 to 150,000 clones; about 81% are singletons. The sample taken for sequencing was peripheral blood. The receptor source for this set is a man aged 25-45 years with COVID-19, enrolled during active disease.

The chain links TRBV5-1 to TRBJ2-7; TRBD2 might be the D (7 bases). Trimming took 4 bases from V and 5 from J, leaving 19 bases between them. Germline values: CDR1 SGHRS, CDR2 YFSETQ. The CDR3 loop spans 15 amino acids. For the CDR3, the DNA is TGCGCCAGCAGCCTGGATAAAGGGGGGGGCAACGAGCAGTACTTC. Protein sequence: CASSLDKGGGNEQYF.

The chain links TRBV25-1 to TRBJ1-5; no clear D. V gave up 3 bases and J gave up 4 bases, with 4 bases separating them. Germline CDR1 is MGHDK and CDR2 is SYGVNS. The CDR3 contains 12 residues. CDR3 region: CASSDRNQPQHF. DNA for the CDR3: TGTGCCAGCAGTGATCGTAATCAGCCCCAGCATTTT.

The V call is TRBV4-1, the J call TRBJ2-7, with TRBD2 matching over 12 bases. V shed 1 base, J shed 5 bases, and the junction held 9 bases outside the gene matches. Germline V gene data show CDR1 as MGHRA and CDR2 as YSYEKL. This CDR3 has 17 amino acids. The CDR3 is CASSQVDMGLAGHEQYF. The CDR3 nucleotides read TGCGCCAGCAGCCAAGTAGATATGGGACTAGCGGGCCACGAGCAGTACTTC.

This clone was observed a handful of times. The rearrangement joins TRBV21-1 to TRBJ1-1. TRBV21-1 is a documented pseudogene. The CDR3 runs 13 residues. For the CDR3, the DNA is TGTGCCAGCAGCAAAGCATCGGGCACTGAAGCTTTCTTT. It codes for CASSKASGTEAFF.

The V and J genes are TRBV7-9 and TRBJ2-5, with TRBD2 matching over 7 bases. The CDR3 consists of 15 residues. With V trimmed by 3 bases and J by 5 bases, 9 bases remained unmatched. CDR1 SEHNR and CDR2 FQNEAQ come from the germline V gene (reference sequence). The CDR3, as DNA: TGTGCCAGCAGCTTCCCGACTAGCCCGGGGGAGACCCAGTACTTC. Encoded protein: CASSFPTSPGETQYF.

The chain links TRBV5-1 to TRBJ1-1, with D hard to call. The CDR3 is 15 residues long. Germline assignment: CDR1 SGHRS and CDR2 YFSETQ. The V and J ends lost 2 bases and 3 bases respectively, with 14 bases between them. The CDR3 here is CASSLSIGEDTEAFF. The DNA of the CDR3 is TGCGCCAGCAGCTTAAGTATTGGAGAGGACACTGAAGCTTTCTTT.